The 24 T cell receptor beta chains presented below share a single source sample, sequenced in a study of early T cells in non-severe SARS-CoV-2 infection. TCRdb reanalysed the 5' RACE reads using MiXCR and keeps one entry per CDR3 protein. Here the sample spans approximately 63,000 distinct CDR3 sequences, around 5.7% being singletons. The sample consisted of whole blood, taken at baseline. Receptor source: an adult who was a healthcare worker with PCR-confirmed SARS-CoV-2 infection or an uninfected control (not recorded which).

Only one count was recorded for this clonotype. It may be a read error: a sequence one base away is much more abundant. V gene TRBV4-1 combines with J gene TRBJ2-1, with 13 bases identical to TRBD2. With V trimmed by 8 bases and J by 10 bases, 11 bases remained unmatched. The CDR3 covers 15 residues. Germline V gene data show CDR1 as MGHRA and CDR2 as YSYEKL. DNA for the CDR3: TGCGCCAGCGGTCTCGGACTAGCGGGAGTGAGGGAGCAGTTCTTC. It yields the protein CASGLGLAGVREQFF.

This chain connects TRBV6-5 to TRBJ2-1, with TRBD2 identical over 9 bases. This CDR3 has 15 residues. Germline CDR1 MNHEY, CDR2 SVGAGI. The V segment lost 5 bases and the J segment 2 bases; nucleotides outside the gene matches: 4. The CDR3 nucleotides are TGTGCCAGCAGTGCCCGACTAGCGGCCTACAATGAGCAGTTCTTC. It specifies CASSARLAAYNEQFF.

As concerns this clonotype: This may stem from a read error, because a much larger clone lies one nucleotide away. The V call is TRBV29-1, the J call TRBJ2-7; the match to TRBD2 covers 7 bases. The germline V gene has CDR1 SQVTM and CDR2 ANQGSEA. This CDR3 contains 12 residues. In DNA, the CDR3 is TGCAGCGCTGGAGGCAGGGACTACGAGCTGTACTTC. Translating it yields CSAGGRDYELYF.

The chain links TRBV10-3 to TRBJ2-7; D may be TRBD1 or TRBD2 (5 bases each). The germline V gene encodes CDR1 ENHRY and CDR2 SYGVKD. The CDR3 runs 11 residues. V lost 7 bases and J lost 6, with 10 bases in between. CDR3 nucleotides: TGTGCCATCACCTCGGGGCGCGAGCAGTACTTC. Its protein product is CAITSGREQYF.

This clonotype showed up many times. The chain is built from TRBV12-3 or TRBV12-4 and TRBJ1-1; TRBD1 aligns across 7 bases. Germline trimming cut 2 bases from V and 3 bases from J; bases unmatched to any gene: 3. The CDR3 is 14 amino acids. The CDR3 DNA is TGTGCCAGCAGTTTAACAGGGGCGGACACTGAAGCTTTCTTT. Translation: CASSLTGADTEAFF.

This clonotype turned up a few times. The V gene is TRBV6-1, the J gene TRBJ2-7, with TRBD2 matching 12 bases. This CDR3 has 15 amino acids. CDR1 and CDR2 (germline): MNHNS, SASEGT. V lost 7 bases and J lost 3; bases outside the gene matches: 7. CDR3 DNA: TGTGCCAGCACCGTGACTAGCGGGAGATTCTACGAGCAGTACTTC. Amino acid sequence: CASTVTSGRFYEQYF.

This clonotype was seen repeatedly, ten times or more. The chain has TRBV10-2 and TRBJ2-7; D is uncertain. The CDR3 extends over 13 amino acids. Trimming took off 2 bases at V and 6 bases at J, with 11 bases between the two ends. Germline-derived CDR1 and CDR2 are WSHSY and SAAADI. The CDR3 loop is CASSEVGPGEQYF. As DNA, the CDR3 is TGCGCCAGCAGTGAGGTTGGGCCGGGCGAGCAGTACTTC.

This clonotype was counted ten times or more. The chain carries TRBV28 and TRBJ1-4, with a possible D match to TRBD1 (6 bases). CDR3 length equals 14 residues. V was clipped by 3 bases and J by 3 bases, with 8 bases between them. CDR1 MDHEN and CDR2 SYDVKM come from the germline V gene. CDR3 loop: CASSLWGPNEKLFF. DNA of the CDR3: TGTGCCAGCAGTTTGTGGGGGCCTAATGAAAAACTGTTTTTT. The full variable domain, rest sourced from reference TRBV28 and TRBJ1-4, is DVKVTQSSRYLVKRTGEKVFLECVQDMDHENMFWYRQDPGLGLRLIYFSYDVKMKEKGDIPEGYSVSREKKERFSLILESASTNQTSMYLCASSLWGPNEKLFFGSGTQLSVL.

This clonotype was seen repeatedly, ten times or more. The chain couples TRBV29-1 to TRBJ1-1; TRBD1 is a possible D gene (6 bases). The CDR3 loop spans 14 amino acids. Germline CDR1 is SQVTM and CDR2 is ANQGSEA. Trimming left V 1 base short and J 3 bases short, with 12 bases between. CDR3 in amino acids: CSVEGQGIDTEAFF. The CDR3 DNA reads as TGCAGCGTTGAAGGGCAGGGGATAGACACTGAAGCTTTCTTT.

J is TRBJ2-5 and V is TRBV30; D gene unclear. V lost 0 bases to trimming and J lost 4 bases, with 6 bases between them. The CDR3 length is 12 residues. Germline CDR1 and CDR2: GTSNPN and SVGIG (reference sequence). The CDR3 reads CAWSVQRETQYF. Here the CDR3 DNA reads TGTGCCTGGAGTGTACAGCGAGAGACCCAGTACTTC.

This clonotype showed up just a few times. The chain is built from TRBV3-1 and TRBJ1-2; 9 nucleotides match TRBD1. The V gene end was trimmed by 2 bases and the J gene end by 2 bases; junction bases not matched to a gene: 15. The germline CDR1 and CDR2 sequences are LGHDT and YNNKEL (reference sequence). The CDR3 runs to 19 residues. CDR3 nucleotide sequence: TGTGCCAGCAGCCAACCCCTTGCCGGGACAGGGAGGCGAAACTATGGCTACACCTTC. Translation: CASSQPLAGTGRRNYGYTF.

The V and J genes are TRBV6-2 or TRBV6-3 and TRBJ2-7; 11 bases agree with TRBD2. The V segment lost 5 bases and the J segment 2 bases; nucleotides outside the gene matches: 11. Germline CDR1 is MNHEY and CDR2 is SVGEGT. CDR3 length equals 17 residues. The CDR3 DNA is TGTGCCAGCAGTAAGACTAGCGGGGCCTCGTGGGCCTACGAGCAGTACTTC. Translated, it gives CASSKTSGASWAYEQYF.

This clonotype was detected ten times or more. This chain uses TRBV29-1 with TRBJ1-2; D may be TRBD1 (5 bases). The V gene's germline CDR1 is SQVTM and CDR2 ANQGSEA. V gave up 1 base and J gave up 7 bases, with 10 bases separating them. This CDR3 has 12 residues. CDR3 amino acids: CSVEGQGGGYTF. The CDR3 coding sequence is TGCAGCGTTGAAGGGCAGGGAGGTGGCTACACCTTC.

In its sample, this clonotype was seen many times. This chain links TRBV10-3 with TRBJ1-1; unclear D gene. The V end lost 11 bases, the J end lost 1 base, and 14 bases lay between the germline ends. Germline V lookup: CDR1 ENHRY, CDR2 SYGVKD. The CDR3 sequence is 13 residues long. The CDR3 bases are TGTGCCTACTCGACCGAACCGAACACTGAAGCTTTCTTT. This codes for CAYSTEPNTEAFF.

The V and J genes are TRBV7-9 and TRBJ1-5; D call uncertain. Germline values: CDR1 SEHNR, CDR2 FQNEAQ (reference sequence). V was pared by 1 base and J by 0 bases, with 10 bases between. The CDR3 covers 16 residues. The DNA of the CDR3 is TGTGCCAGCAGCTTAGGTGGAGACCATAGCAATCAGCCCCAGCATTTT. Amino acids: CASSLGGDHSNQPQHF.

This clonotype was counted ten times or more. The chain joins TRBV5-1 to TRBJ2-3; 13 bases match TRBD2. Trimming at V came to 0 bases and at J to 1 base, leaving 5 bases not matched to a gene. CDR3 length: 18 residues. The germline V gene encodes CDR1 SGHRS and CDR2 YFSETQ. In DNA, the CDR3 is TGCGCCAGCAGCTTGGGACTAGCGGGAGGATCGGGCACAGATACGCAGTATTTT. Its translation is CASSLGLAGGSGTDTQYF.

Many counts were recorded for this clonotype. This chain uses TRBV7-2 with TRBJ2-5, with 11 nucleotides matching TRBD2. This CDR3 region has 18 residues. The germline gives CDR1 SGHTA, CDR2 FQGNSA. Trimming removed 2 bases from V and 5 bases from J; junction bases left unmatched: 13. The CDR3: CASSLSPLSGRAGETQYF. In DNA, the CDR3 is TGTGCCAGCAGCTTATCCCCTCTTAGCGGGAGGGCCGGGGAGACCCAGTACTTC.

Only one count was recorded for this clonotype. A much larger clone lies a single base off, so this may be a read error. The chain couples TRBV29-1 to TRBJ2-3; D not resolved. This CDR3 contains 12 residues. The germline V gene encodes CDR1 SQVTM and CDR2 ANQGSEA. CDR3: CSVEEPADSQYF. In DNA form, the CDR3 reads TGCAGCGTTGAAGAACCGGCAGATTCGCAGTATTTT.

This clonotype was recorded a few times. The J gene is TRBJ1-2, the V gene TRBV7-9; D is perhaps TRBD1 (5 bases). V was clipped by 5 bases and J by 3 bases, with 10 bases between them. The CDR3 sequence is 13 residues long. Germline lookup yields CDR1 SEHNR and CDR2 FQNEAQ (reference sequence). The CDR3, as DNA: TGTGCCAGCAGCCCAGGGACTGACTATGGCTACACCTTC. Translation gives CASSPGTDYGYTF.

This clonotype was detected ten times or more. The CDR3: CASSPEAGSYGYTF. For the CDR3, the DNA is TGTGCCAGCAGTCCCGAGGCAGGGAGCTATGGCTACACCTTC. This rearrangement joins TRBV6-4 to TRBJ1-2, with D possibly being TRBD1 (5 bases). Germline lookup yields CDR1 MRHNA and CDR2 SNTAGT. The ends were cut back, 5 bases at V and 4 bases at J, with 14 bases in the middle. The CDR3 covers 14 residues.

This clonotype was counted ten times or more. The chain is built from TRBV29-1 and TRBJ1-3, with a tentative D call TRBD1 (5 bases). The CDR3 has 13 residues. Germline assignment: CDR1 SQVTM and CDR2 ANQGSEA. The V gene lost 4 bases and the J gene lost 4 bases, with 11 bases spanning the gap. The CDR3 is CSVASGLGNTIYF. CDR3 DNA: TGCAGCGTTGCTTCAGGGCTCGGAAACACCATATATTTT.

The CDR3 is CAWRDPNRVRTEAFF. The DNA of the CDR3 is TGTGCCTGGAGAGATCCGAACAGGGTTAGGACTGAAGCTTTCTTT. The chain couples TRBV30 to TRBJ1-1, with D perhaps matching TRBD1 (6 bases). The V end was cut by 3 bases, the J end by 5 bases, with 19 bases between. The CDR3 has 15 residues. From germline, CDR1 is GTSNPN and CDR2 SVGIG (reference sequence).

This clonotype has only a few counts. The chain couples TRBV4-3 to TRBJ2-1, with TRBD2 as a possible D gene (5 bases). Germline V gene data show CDR1 as LGHNA and CDR2 as YSLEER. The CDR3 covers 15 residues. V lost 2 bases and J lost 5, with 13 bases in between. This chain's CDR3 is CASSQHEGLNNEQFF. DNA for the CDR3: TGCGCCAGCAGCCAACACGAAGGACTGAACAATGAGCAGTTCTTC.

This clonotype was recorded a few times. The chain uses TRBV6-1 and TRBJ2-7; D tentatively reads TRBD1 or TRBD2 (5 bases each). Trimming cost V 2 bases and J 5 bases, with 13 bases left between them. The CDR3 extends over 14 amino acids. Germline V gene sequence: CDR1 MNHNS, CDR2 SASEGT. CDR3: CASSESFQGHEQYF. The CDR3 DNA reads as TGTGCCAGCAGTGAATCATTTCAGGGACACGAGCAGTACTTC.